A single sample is the source of the 11 T cell receptor beta chains below, sequenced in a study of low-dose radiotherapy and immunotherapy resistance in tumors. Time point in this sample: before trial treatment. TRAV- and TRBV-specific primers were used for first-strand cDNA, which covered alpha and beta chains. Using a constant-region primer together with a V-primer adapter, TCRs were subjected to approximately 20 PCR cycles of amplification. TCRdb recomputed calls from the reads with MiXCR, one row per CDR3 protein. The profile shows 85,000 to 95,000 distinct CDR3 sequences, 9.4% of them singletons. The sequences come from PBMCs, collected before treatment. All receptors come from a male donor with prostate cancer.

The chain recombines TRBV27 with TRBJ2-1, with D possibly being TRBD1 (6 bases). V lost 0 bases, J lost 10 bases, and 16 bases lay in between. CDR1 and CDR2 from the germline V gene are MNHEY and SMNVEV (reference sequence). There are 15 residues in the CDR3. The CDR3 is CASSLSHRTDTEQFF. Here the CDR3 DNA reads TGTGCCAGCAGTTTATCGCATCGGACAGACACCGAGCAGTTCTTC.

This clonotype has more than one count but fewer than ten. This chain links TRBV28 with TRBJ2-7; D tentatively fits TRBD1 or TRBD2 (5 bases each). The germline V and J ends were trimmed by 6 bases and 0 bases, with 18 bases remaining between them. CDR3 length: 16 amino acids. CDR1 MDHEN and CDR2 SYDVKM come from the germline V gene. CDR3 DNA sequence: TGTGCCAGCAGGGGGTCGGGGACGGAGAGCTCCTACGAGCAGTACTTC. It encodes CASRGSGTESSYEQYF.

This clonotype has ten or more counts. This chain uses TRBV9 with TRBJ2-7; a possible D gene is TRBD2 (5 bases). This CDR3 is built from 14 residues. Trimming stripped 0 bases from V and 5 bases from J, with 12 bases between. Looked up from germline, CDR1 is SGDLS and CDR2 is YYNGEE. CDR3 residues: CASSVGGSGNEQYF. CDR3 nucleotides: TGTGCCAGCAGCGTAGGTGGGAGTGGCAACGAGCAGTACTTC.

As for this clonotype: A far larger clone is a single base away, which makes a read error likely. The V and J genes are TRBV4-3 and TRBJ2-1; the D gene is possibly TRBD1 (5 bases). CDR1 is LGHNA and CDR2 is YSLEER in the germline V gene. Trimming stripped 0 bases from V and 10 bases from J, with 16 bases between. This CDR3 is built from 15 residues. CDR3 DNA sequence: TGCGCCAGCAGCCAAGATCCGACAGTCTCCCACGAGCAGTTCTTC. It codes for CASSQDPTVSHEQFF.

This clonotype was seen repeatedly, ten times or more. This chain uses TRBV2 with TRBJ2-1, with a weak D call TRBD2 (6 bases). The CDR3 spans 16 residues. The germline V and J ends were trimmed by 7 bases and 0 bases, with 16 bases remaining between them. Germline V gives CDR1 SNHLY, CDR2 FYNNEI. CDR3 protein: CASMGLRDVSYNEQFF. The DNA for the CDR3 is TGTGCCAGCATGGGGTTGCGGGATGTCTCCTACAATGAGCAGTTCTTC.

This clonotype has ten or more counts. The chain combines TRBV20-1 with TRBJ2-5; maybe TRBD1 (6 bases). The germline V and J ends were trimmed by 5 bases and 4 bases, with 14 bases remaining between them. The germline CDR1 and CDR2 sequences are DFQATT and SNEGSKA (reference sequence). This CDR3 contains 13 residues. CDR3 DNA sequence: TGCAGTGCTGGGGGCTTGGTGGGAGAGACCCAGTACTTC. Its protein product is CSAGGLVGETQYF.

This clonotype was found many times. The chain joins TRBV7-2 to TRBJ2-1; D is possibly TRBD2 (6 bases). The CDR3 has 16 amino acids. Germline-derived CDR1 and CDR2 are SGHTA and FQGNSA. V lost 5 bases, J lost 0 bases, and 14 bases lay in between. CDR3 nucleotide sequence: TGTGCCAGCAGCCCGCGACTAGTGAGCTCCTACAATGAGCAGTTCTTC. This encodes CASSPRLVSSYNEQFF.

This clonotype was seen at least ten times. The rearrangement links TRBV2 to TRBJ2-7; 7 bases align to TRBD2. The length of the CDR3 is 15 residues. Germline V CDR1 and CDR2: SNHLY, FYNNEI. Trimming at V came to 6 bases and at J to 7 bases, leaving 15 bases not matched to a gene. In nucleotides, the CDR3 is TGTGCCAGCAGACCTAGACTAGCCCTCCTCGGAGAGCAGTACTTC. This encodes CASRPRLALLGEQYF.

This clonotype appeared many times. This chain uses TRBV7-2 with TRBJ2-7; 7 bases match TRBD1. The CDR3 contains 17 residues. Germline loops: CDR1 SGHTA, CDR2 FQGNSA. After removal of 0 bases from V and 6 bases from J, the junction contained 14 bases not matched to a gene. The CDR3 sequence is CASSLALGQPVGREQYF. The CDR3 DNA reads as TGTGCCAGCAGCTTAGCGCTGGGACAGCCGGTGGGTCGCGAGCAGTACTTC.

In regard to this clonotype: A far larger clone is just one base off, so this is likely a read error. The chain employs TRBV5-5 and TRBJ2-7; D unclear. The V gene's germline CDR1 is SGHKS and CDR2 YYEKEE (reference sequence). The V gene lost 4 bases and the J gene lost 7 bases, with 21 bases spanning the gap. The CDR3 runs 15 residues. This chain's CDR3 is CASSEQLGAYNEQYF. The CDR3 DNA follows: TGTGCCAGCAGCGAGCAACTCGGAGCCTACAATGAGCAGTACTTC.

The rearrangement uses TRBV20-1 and TRBJ2-7; D unresolved. V was trimmed by 3 bases and J by 1 base, leaving 10 bases between them. The germline CDR1 and CDR2 sequences are DFQATT and SNEGSKA (reference sequence). This CDR3 contains 13 residues. This chain's CDR3 is CSASPGPSYEQYF. The DNA for the CDR3 is TGCAGTGCTAGCCCAGGCCCGTCCTACGAGCAGTACTTC.